Below are 15 T cell receptor beta chains sequenced from a single sample in a study of CD8+CD57+ T cells in acquired aplastic anemia. Genomic DNA was employed as the template in profiling TCR beta VDJ and CDR3. TCRdb fed the reads into MiXCR, producing one record per CDR3 protein. The repertoire consists of fewer than 200,000 distinct CDR3 sequences, with around 45% occurring once and the leading ten covering 1.1%. Sequencing input: sorted CD4+, CD8+, or CD8+CD57+ T cells (not recorded which) from PBMCs. The receptors stem from a human donor in good health.

The chain employs TRBV12-5 and TRBJ2-1; D not resolved. This CDR3 has 12 amino acids. V was trimmed by 2 bases and J by 8 bases, leaving 7 bases between them. Germline CDR1 LGHNT, CDR2 FRNRAP. The CDR3, as DNA: TGTGCTAGTGGTTTGACTCAGGATGAGCAGTTCTTC. Protein sequence: CASGLTQDEQFF.

There are many counts of this clonotype. A read error may account for a junction end that differs from germline. The genes are TRBV5-1 and TRBJ1-6; 9 bases map to TRBD1. The CDR3 loop spans 15 amino acids. Germline V gene data show CDR1 as SGHRS and CDR2 as YFSETQ. The CDR3 nucleotides read TGCGCCAACAGCTTACAGGGGGCTCGAGATTCACCCCTCCACTTT. This translates into CANSLQGARDSPLHF.

The chain recombines TRBV24-1 with TRBJ1-4; D not certain. Per the germline V gene, CDR1 is KGHDR and CDR2 is SFDVKD. V lost 4 bases and J lost 0, with 8 bases in between. The CDR3 contains 15 residues. The CDR3 region is CATSDLTATNEKLFF. DNA for the CDR3: TGTGCCACCAGTGACCTGACTGCAACTAATGAAAAACTGTTTTTT.

This clonotype was counted ten times or more. The J gene is TRBJ1-6, the V gene TRBV6-4; a weak D match, TRBD1 (5 bases). The CDR3 has 14 amino acids. CDR1 is MRHNA, CDR2 SNTAGT, per germline. V lost 3 bases and J 9 bases, leaving 12 bases between the germline ends. CDR3 in amino acids: CASSEGPWGSPLHF. CDR3 sequence (DNA): TGTGCCAGCAGTGAGGGACCCTGGGGTTCACCCCTCCACTTT.

This clonotype showed up many times. The J gene is TRBJ2-1, the V gene TRBV7-8; 9 nucleotides match TRBD1. This CDR3 is built from 15 residues. CDR1 and CDR2 from the germline V gene are SGHVS and FQNEAQ. Trimming took 5 bases from V and 5 from J; bases not matched to a gene: 7. Written as DNA, the CDR3 is TGTGCCAGCAGCAACCGGGACAGGGATCACAATGAGCAGTTCTTC. Its translation: CASSNRDRDHNEQFF. Complete variable domain (other parts from reference TRBV7-8 and TRBJ2-1): GAGVSQSPRYKVAKRGQDVALRCDPISGHVSLFWYQQALGQGPEFLTYFQNEAQLDKSGLPSDRFFAERPEGSVSTLKIQRTQQEDSAVYLCASSNRDRDHNEQFFGPGTRLTVL.

V is TRBV7-8 and J is TRBJ2-7; 8 nucleotides align to TRBD1. The CDR3 runs 13 residues. Germline trimming cut 4 bases from V and 7 bases from J; bases unmatched to any gene: 6. Per germline, CDR1 SGHVS and CDR2 FQNEAQ. CDR3 residues: CASSSRQGSEQYF. CDR3 DNA sequence: TGTGCCAGCAGCTCGCGACAGGGGAGTGAGCAGTACTTC.

With respect to this clonotype: A clone one base away is much larger, so this may be a read error. The V and J genes are TRBV5-1 and TRBJ2-2; D is possibly TRBD1 (6 bases). The germline V gene has CDR1 SGHRS and CDR2 YFSETQ. The CDR3 runs 13 residues. DNA for the CDR3: TGCGCCAGCAGCCGACAGGAGGCCGGGGAGCTGCTTTTT. This sequence encodes CASSRQEAGELLF. Looking up the rest from reference TRBV5-1 and TRBJ2-2 gives the full variable domain: KAGVTQTPRYLIKTRGQQVTLSCSPISGHRSVSWYQQTPGQGLQFLFEYFSETQRNKGNFPGRFSGRQFSNSRSEMNVSTLELGDSALYLCASSRQEAGELLFGEGSRLTVL.

The chain combines TRBV2 with TRBJ2-6, with D perhaps matching TRBD1 or TRBD2 (5 bases each). Trimming removed 5 bases from V and 0 bases from J, with 11 bases in between. There are 16 residues in the CDR3. CDR1 SNHLY and CDR2 FYNNEI come from the germline V gene. CDR3 sequence reads: CASSWDGRSGANVLTF. The DNA for the CDR3 is TGTGCCAGCAGTTGGGACGGACGCTCTGGGGCCAACGTCCTGACTTTC.

The CDR3 loop reads CASSLGVDRGEQYF. In DNA form, the CDR3 reads TGTGCCAGCAGCTTGGGCGTGGACAGGGGCGAGCAGTACTTC. This rearrangement joins TRBV5-4 to TRBJ2-7, with 9 bases lining up with TRBD1. The CDR3 length is 14 residues. After removal of 0 bases from V and 6 bases from J, the junction contained 4 bases not matched to a gene. Germline CDR1 and CDR2: SGHNT and YYREEE (reference sequence). Based on the CDR3 plus reference TRBV5-4 and TRBJ2-7, the full variable domain is ETGVTQSPTHLIKTRGQQVTLRCSSQSGHNTVSWYQQALGQGPQFIFQYYREEENGRGNFPPRFSGLQFPNYSSELNVNALELDDSALYLCASSLGVDRGEQYFGPGTRLTVT.

This clonotype was recorded at least ten times. The chain combines TRBV4-1 with TRBJ1-3; 8 bases are a match to TRBD1. This CDR3 is 16 amino acids long. V was pared by 5 bases and J by 0 bases, with 6 bases of the junction left unmatched. The germline gives CDR1 MGHRA, CDR2 YSYEKL. The DNA for the CDR3 is TGCGCCAGCAGCATGGGACAGGCGATCTCTGGAAACACCATATATTTT. Translation: CASSMGQAISGNTIYF.

This clonotype appeared many times. This chain uses TRBV9 with TRBJ1-2; TRBD1 aligns across 8 bases. Germline values: CDR1 SGDLS, CDR2 YYNGEE. J lost 4 bases, V lost 0 bases, and 2 bases had no gene match. This CDR3 has 14 amino acids. CDR3 sequence reads: CASSVAGGGYGYTF. The CDR3, as DNA: TGTGCCAGCAGCGTAGCAGGGGGCGGCTATGGCTACACCTTC.

The CDR3 loop reads CASSLRGGELFF. As DNA, the CDR3 is TGTGCCAGCAGCTTAAGGGGCGGGGAGCTGTTTTTT. The chain combines TRBV7-8 with TRBJ2-2; tentatively, D is TRBD1 (5 bases). V was trimmed by 2 bases and J by 7 bases, leaving 5 bases between them. CDR1 is SGHVS and CDR2 is FQNEAQ in the germline V gene. This CDR3 is 12 amino acids long.

This clonotype was seen repeatedly, ten times or more. The chain is built from TRBV5-4 and TRBJ2-5; TRBD1 matches at 7 bases. V gave up 3 bases and J gave up 1 base; unmatched junction bases: 3. CDR3 length: 14 amino acids. CDR1 and CDR2 from the germline V gene are SGHNT and YYREEE (reference sequence). DNA for the CDR3: TGTGCCAGCAGCTCAGGGGGTTTCCAAGAGACCCAGTACTTC. Amino acid sequence: CASSSGGFQETQYF.

The CDR3 coding sequence is TGCGCCAGCAGCTTAGGGACAGGGGAAGTCTATGGCTACACCTTC. Encoded protein: CASSLGTGEVYGYTF. V is TRBV5-1 and J is TRBJ1-2; TRBD1 matches at 10 bases. This CDR3 is 15 amino acids long. Germline V gene data show CDR1 as SGHRS and CDR2 as YFSETQ. After removal of 2 bases from V and 4 bases from J, the junction contained 5 bases not matched to a gene.

The chain is built from TRBV19 and TRBJ2-2; D is perhaps TRBD1 (6 bases). With 6 bases removed from V and 1 base from J, the gap between germline ends came to 9 bases. Looked up from germline, CDR1 is LNHDA and CDR2 is SQIVND (reference sequence). The CDR3 covers 14 residues. The CDR3: CASRQGRNTGELFF. CDR3 DNA sequence: TGTGCCAGTAGACAGGGAAGGAACACCGGGGAGCTGTTTTTT.